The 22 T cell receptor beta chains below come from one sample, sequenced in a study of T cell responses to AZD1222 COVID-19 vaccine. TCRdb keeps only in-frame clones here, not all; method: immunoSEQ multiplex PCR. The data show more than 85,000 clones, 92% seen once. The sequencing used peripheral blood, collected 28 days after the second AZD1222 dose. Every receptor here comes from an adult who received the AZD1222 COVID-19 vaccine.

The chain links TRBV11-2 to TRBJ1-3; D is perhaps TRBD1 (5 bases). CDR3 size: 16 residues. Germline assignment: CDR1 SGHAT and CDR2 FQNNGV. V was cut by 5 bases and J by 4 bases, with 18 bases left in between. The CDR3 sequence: CASSPWDSSRGNTIYF. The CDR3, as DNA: TGTGCCAGCAGCCCATGGGACTCATCGCGAGGAAACACCATATATTTT.

For the CDR3, the DNA is TGCGCCAGCAGCCAAGTATCGCCGGGTACGACTAATGAAAAACTGTTTTTT. Its translation: CASSQVSPGTTNEKLFF. The chain combines TRBV4-3 with TRBJ1-4; D gene unclear. Germline V CDR1 and CDR2: LGHNA, YSLEER. With 1 base removed from V and 2 bases from J, the gap between germline ends came to 14 bases. CDR3 length equals 17 residues.

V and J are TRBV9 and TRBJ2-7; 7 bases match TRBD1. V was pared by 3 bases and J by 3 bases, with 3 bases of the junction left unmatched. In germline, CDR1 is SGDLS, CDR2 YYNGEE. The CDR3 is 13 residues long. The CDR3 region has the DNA TGTGCCAGCAGCGACCGGGACAGCTACGAGCAGTACTTC. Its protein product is CASSDRDSYEQYF.

The CDR3 reads CATSRARGQSYGYTF. Written as DNA, the CDR3 is TGTGCCACCAGCAGAGCTCGGGGACAGTCTTATGGCTACACCTTC. V gene TRBV15 combines with J gene TRBJ1-2, with 7 bases aligning to TRBD1. Unmatched junction bases numbered 7, after V lost 1 base and J lost 5 bases. Germline CDR1 is LNHNV and CDR2 is YYDKDF (reference sequence). This CDR3 region has 15 residues.

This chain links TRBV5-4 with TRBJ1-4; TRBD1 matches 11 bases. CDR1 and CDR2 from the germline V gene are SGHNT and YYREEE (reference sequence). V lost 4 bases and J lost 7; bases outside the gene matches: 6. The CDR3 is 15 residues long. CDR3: CASSQGGQGAEKLFF. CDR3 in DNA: TGTGCCAGCAGCCAGGGAGGACAGGGGGCTGAAAAACTGTTTTTT. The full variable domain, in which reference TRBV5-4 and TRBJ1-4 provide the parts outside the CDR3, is ETGVTQSPTHLIKTRGQQVTLRCSSQSGHNTVSWYQQALGQGPQFIFQYYREEENGRGNFPPRFSGLQFPNYSSELNVNALELDDSALYLCASSQGGQGAEKLFFGSGTQLSVL.

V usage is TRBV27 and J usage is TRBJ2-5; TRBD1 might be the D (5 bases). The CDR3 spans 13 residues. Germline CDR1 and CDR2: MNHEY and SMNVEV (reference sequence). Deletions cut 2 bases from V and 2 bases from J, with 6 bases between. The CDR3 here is CASSLNRQETQYF. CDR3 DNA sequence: TGTGCCAGCAGTTTAAACAGGCAAGAGACCCAGTACTTC.

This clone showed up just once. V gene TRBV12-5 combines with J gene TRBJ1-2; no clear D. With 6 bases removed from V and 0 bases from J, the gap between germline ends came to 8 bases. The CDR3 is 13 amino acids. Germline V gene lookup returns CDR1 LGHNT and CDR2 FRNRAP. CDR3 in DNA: TGTGCTAGTGGGCAGGATACTAACTATGGCTACACCTTC. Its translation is CASGQDTNYGYTF.

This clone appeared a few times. The CDR3 is CASSLFARKEETQYF. DNA for the CDR3: TGTGCCAGCAGCTTATTCGCCCGAAAGGAAGAGACCCAGTACTTC. V and J are TRBV7-2 and TRBJ2-5, with unresolved D. The germline V gene has CDR1 SGHTA and CDR2 FQGNSA. The CDR3 has 15 amino acids. V gave up 2 bases and J gave up 3 bases, with 13 bases separating them.

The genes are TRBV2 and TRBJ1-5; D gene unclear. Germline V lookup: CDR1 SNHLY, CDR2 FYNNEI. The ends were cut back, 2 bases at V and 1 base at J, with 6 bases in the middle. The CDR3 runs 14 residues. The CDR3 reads CASSELRSNQPQHF. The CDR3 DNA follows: TGTGCCAGCAGTGAACTTAGAAGCAATCAGCCCCAGCATTTT.

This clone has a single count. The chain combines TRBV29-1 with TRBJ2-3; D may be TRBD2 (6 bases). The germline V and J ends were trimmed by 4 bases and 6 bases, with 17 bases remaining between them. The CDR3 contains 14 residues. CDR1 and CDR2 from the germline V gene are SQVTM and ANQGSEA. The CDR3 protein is CSVGLAAGMDTQYF. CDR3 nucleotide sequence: TGCAGCGTTGGGTTGGCAGCGGGCATGGATACGCAGTATTTT.

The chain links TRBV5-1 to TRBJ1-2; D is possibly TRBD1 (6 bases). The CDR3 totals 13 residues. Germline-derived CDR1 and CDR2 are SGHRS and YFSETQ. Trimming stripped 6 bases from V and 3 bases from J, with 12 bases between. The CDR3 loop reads CASKGQLDYGYTF. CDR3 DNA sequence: TGCGCCAGCAAAGGACAGTTGGACTATGGCTACACCTTC.

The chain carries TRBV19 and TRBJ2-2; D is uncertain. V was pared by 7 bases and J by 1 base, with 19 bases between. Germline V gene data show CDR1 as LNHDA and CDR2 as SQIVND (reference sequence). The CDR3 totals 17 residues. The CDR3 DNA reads TGTGCCAGTAAAAGTAGGCTCTCCCTGGTGAACACCGGGGAGCTGTTTTTT. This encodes CASKSRLSLVNTGELFF. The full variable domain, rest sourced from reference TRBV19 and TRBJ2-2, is DGGITQSPKYLFRKEGQNVTLSCEQNLNHDAMYWYRQDPGQGLRLIYYSQIVNDFQKGDIAEGYSVSREKKESFPLTVTSAQKNPTAFYLCASKSRLSLVNTGELFFGEGSRLTVL.

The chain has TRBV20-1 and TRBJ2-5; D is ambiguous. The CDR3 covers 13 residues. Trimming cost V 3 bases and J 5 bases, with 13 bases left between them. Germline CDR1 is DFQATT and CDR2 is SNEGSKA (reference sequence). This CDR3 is CSASHQLDETQYF. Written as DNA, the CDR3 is TGCAGTGCTAGTCACCAGCTCGACGAGACCCAGTACTTC.

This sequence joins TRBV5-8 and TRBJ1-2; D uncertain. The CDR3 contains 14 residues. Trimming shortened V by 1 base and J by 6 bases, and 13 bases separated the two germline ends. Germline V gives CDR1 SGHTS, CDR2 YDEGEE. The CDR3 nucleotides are TGTGCCAGCAGCTTGCAATGGGGAGTTCATGGCTACACCTTC. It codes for CASSLQWGVHGYTF.

CDR3 amino acids: CASSLGDYNEQFF. CDR3 nucleotides: TGTGCCAGCAGCTTAGGGGACTACAATGAGCAGTTCTTC. V usage is TRBV7-9 and J usage is TRBJ2-1; D is uncertain. Germline CDR1 SEHNR, CDR2 FQNEAQ (reference sequence). The CDR3 loop spans 13 amino acids. Trimming shortened V by 1 base and J by 3 bases, and 4 bases separated the two germline ends.

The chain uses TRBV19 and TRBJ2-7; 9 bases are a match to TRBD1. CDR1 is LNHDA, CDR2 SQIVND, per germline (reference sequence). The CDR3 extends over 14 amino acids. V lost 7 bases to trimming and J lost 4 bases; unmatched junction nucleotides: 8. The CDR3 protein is CASTFGTGKYEQYF. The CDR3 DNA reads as TGTGCCAGTACTTTCGGGACAGGGAAATACGAGCAGTACTTC.

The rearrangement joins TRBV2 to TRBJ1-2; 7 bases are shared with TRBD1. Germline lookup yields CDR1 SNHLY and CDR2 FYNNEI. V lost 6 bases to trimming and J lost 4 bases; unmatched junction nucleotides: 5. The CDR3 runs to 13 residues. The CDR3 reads CASSPRDSYGYTF. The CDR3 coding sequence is TGTGCCAGCAGCCCACGGGACAGCTATGGCTACACCTTC.

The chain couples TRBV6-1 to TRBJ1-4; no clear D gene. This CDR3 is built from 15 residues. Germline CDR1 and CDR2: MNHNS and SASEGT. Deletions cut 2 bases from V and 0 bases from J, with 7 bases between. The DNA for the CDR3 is TGTGCCAGCAGTGAACAGCCTGCAACTAATGAAAAACTGTTTTTT. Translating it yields CASSEQPATNEKLFF.

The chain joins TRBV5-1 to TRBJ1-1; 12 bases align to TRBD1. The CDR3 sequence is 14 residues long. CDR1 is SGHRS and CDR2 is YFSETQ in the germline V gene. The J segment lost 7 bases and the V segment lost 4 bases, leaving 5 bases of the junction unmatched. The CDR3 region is CASSPGQGASEAFF. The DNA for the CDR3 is TGCGCCAGCAGCCCGGGACAGGGGGCCAGTGAAGCTTTCTTT.

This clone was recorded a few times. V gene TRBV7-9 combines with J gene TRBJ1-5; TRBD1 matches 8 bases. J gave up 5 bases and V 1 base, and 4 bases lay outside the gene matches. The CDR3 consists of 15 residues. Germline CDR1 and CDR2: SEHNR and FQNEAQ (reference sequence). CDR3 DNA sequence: TGTGCCAGCAGCTTAGGGACAGGGATGGATCAGCCCCAGCATTTT. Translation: CASSLGTGMDQPQHF.

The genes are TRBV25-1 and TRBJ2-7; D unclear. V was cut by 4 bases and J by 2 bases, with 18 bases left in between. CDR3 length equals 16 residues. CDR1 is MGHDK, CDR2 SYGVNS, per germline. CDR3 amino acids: CASSAPHVLETYEQYF. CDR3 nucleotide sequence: TGTGCCAGCAGTGCACCCCATGTTCTTGAGACCTACGAGCAGTACTTC.

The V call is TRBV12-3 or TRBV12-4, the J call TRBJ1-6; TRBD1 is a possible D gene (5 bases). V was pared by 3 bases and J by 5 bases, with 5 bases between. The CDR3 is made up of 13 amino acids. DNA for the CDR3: TGTGCCAGCAGTTTGACAGATAATTCACCCCTCCACTTT. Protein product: CASSLTDNSPLHF.